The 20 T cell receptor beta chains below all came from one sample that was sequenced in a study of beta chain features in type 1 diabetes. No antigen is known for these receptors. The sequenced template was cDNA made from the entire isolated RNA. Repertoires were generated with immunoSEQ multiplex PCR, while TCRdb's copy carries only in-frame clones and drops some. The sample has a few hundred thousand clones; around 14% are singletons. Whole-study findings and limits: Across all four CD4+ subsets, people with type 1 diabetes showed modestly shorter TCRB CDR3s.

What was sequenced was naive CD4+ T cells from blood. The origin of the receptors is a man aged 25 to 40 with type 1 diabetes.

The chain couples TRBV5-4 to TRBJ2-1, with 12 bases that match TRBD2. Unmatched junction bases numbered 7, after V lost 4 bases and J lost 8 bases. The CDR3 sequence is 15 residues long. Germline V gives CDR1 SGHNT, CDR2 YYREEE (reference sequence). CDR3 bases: TGTGCCAGCAGCACCCCGGGACTAGCGGGCCATGAGCAGTTCTTC. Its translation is CASSTPGLAGHEQFF. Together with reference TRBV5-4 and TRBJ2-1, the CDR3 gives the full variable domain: ETGVTQSPTHLIKTRGQQVTLRCSSQSGHNTVSWYQQALGQGPQFIFQYYREEENGRGNFPPRFSGLQFPNYSSELNVNALELDDSALYLCASSTPGLAGHEQFFGPGTRLTVL.

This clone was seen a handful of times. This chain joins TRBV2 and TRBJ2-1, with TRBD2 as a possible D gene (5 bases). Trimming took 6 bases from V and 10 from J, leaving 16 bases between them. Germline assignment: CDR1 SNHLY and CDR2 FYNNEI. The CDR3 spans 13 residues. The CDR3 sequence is CASRGNGIEEQFF. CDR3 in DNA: TGTGCCAGCAGGGGGAACGGGATCGAAGAGCAGTTCTTC.

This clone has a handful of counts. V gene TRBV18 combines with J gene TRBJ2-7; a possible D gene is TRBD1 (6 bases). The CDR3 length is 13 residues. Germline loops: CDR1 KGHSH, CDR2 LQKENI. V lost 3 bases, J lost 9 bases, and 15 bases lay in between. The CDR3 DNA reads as TGTGCCAGCTCACCTAACAGACAGGAGGTGCAGTACTTC. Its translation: CASSPNRQEVQYF.

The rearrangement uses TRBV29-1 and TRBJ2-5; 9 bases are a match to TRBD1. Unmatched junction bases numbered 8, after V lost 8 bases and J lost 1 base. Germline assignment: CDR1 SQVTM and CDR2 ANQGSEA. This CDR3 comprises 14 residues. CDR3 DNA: TGCAGCCCCCGGGACAGGGTGATCCAAGAGACCCAGTACTTC. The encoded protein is CSPRDRVIQETQYF.

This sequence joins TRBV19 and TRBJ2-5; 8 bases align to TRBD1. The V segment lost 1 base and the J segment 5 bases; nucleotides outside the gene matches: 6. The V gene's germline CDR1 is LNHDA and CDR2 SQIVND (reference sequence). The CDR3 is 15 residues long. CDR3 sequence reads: CASSIGAGGIETQYF. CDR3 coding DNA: TGTGCCAGTAGTATAGGGGCAGGGGGCATTGAGACCCAGTACTTC.

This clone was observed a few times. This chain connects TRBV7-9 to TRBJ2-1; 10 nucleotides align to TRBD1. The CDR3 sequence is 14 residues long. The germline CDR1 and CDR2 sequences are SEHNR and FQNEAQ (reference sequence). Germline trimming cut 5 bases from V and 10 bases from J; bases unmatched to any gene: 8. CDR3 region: CASSLLGQGGEQFF. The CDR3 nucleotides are TGTGCCAGCAGCCTCCTAGGACAGGGGGGCGAGCAGTTCTTC.

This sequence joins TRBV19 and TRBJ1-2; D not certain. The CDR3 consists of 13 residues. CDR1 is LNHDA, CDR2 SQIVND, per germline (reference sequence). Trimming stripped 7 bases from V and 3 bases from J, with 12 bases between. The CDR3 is CASNDHEDYGYTF. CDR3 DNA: TGTGCCAGTAACGACCACGAGGACTATGGCTACACCTTC.

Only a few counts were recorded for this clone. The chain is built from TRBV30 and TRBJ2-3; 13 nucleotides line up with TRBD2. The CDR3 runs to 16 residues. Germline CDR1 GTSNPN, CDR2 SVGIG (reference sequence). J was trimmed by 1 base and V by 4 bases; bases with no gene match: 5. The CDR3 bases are TGTGCCTGGACCACCGGGACTAGCGGGGGCACAGATACGCAGTATTTT. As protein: CAWTTGTSGGTDTQYF.

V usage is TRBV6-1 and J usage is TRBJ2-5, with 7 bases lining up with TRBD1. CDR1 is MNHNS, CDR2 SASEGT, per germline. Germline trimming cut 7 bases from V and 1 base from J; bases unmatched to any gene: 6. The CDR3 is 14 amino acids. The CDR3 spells CASTETGLQETQYF. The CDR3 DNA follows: TGTGCCAGCACGGAGACAGGGCTCCAAGAGACCCAGTACTTC.

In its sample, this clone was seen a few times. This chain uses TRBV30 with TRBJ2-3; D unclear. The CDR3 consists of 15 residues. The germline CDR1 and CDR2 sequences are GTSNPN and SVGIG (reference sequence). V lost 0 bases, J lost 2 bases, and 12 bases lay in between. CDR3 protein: CAWSVPGSYTDTQYF. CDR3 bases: TGTGCCTGGAGTGTACCCGGGTCCTACACAGATACGCAGTATTTT.

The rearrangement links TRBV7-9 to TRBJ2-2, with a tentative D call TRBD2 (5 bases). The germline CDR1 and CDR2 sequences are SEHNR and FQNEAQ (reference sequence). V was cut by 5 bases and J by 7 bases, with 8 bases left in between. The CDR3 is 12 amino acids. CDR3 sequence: CASSPRDGELFF. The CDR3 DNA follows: TGTGCCAGCAGCCCTCGGGACGGGGAGCTGTTTTTT.

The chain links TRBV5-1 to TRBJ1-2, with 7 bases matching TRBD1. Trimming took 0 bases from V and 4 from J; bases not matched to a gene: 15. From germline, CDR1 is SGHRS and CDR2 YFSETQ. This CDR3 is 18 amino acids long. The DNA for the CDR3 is TGCGCCAGCAGCTTGGTTGCGACAGGGAGAAGATCGAGCTATGGCTACACCTTC. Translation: CASSLVATGRRSSYGYTF.

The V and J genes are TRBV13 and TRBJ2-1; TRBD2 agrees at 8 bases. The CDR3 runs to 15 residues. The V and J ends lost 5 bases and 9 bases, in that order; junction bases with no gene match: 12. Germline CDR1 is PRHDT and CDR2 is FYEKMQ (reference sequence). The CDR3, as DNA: TGTGCCAGCAGCCCCCCCGGGAGGGCCGGGACTGAGCAGTTCTTC. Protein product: CASSPPGRAGTEQFF.

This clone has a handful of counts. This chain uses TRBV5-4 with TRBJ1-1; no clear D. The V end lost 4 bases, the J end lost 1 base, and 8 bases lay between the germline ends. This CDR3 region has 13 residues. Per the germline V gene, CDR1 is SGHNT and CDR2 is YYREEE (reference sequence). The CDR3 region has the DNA TGTGCCAGCAGCGCGGGTCCGAACACTGAAGCTTTCTTT. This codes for CASSAGPNTEAFF.

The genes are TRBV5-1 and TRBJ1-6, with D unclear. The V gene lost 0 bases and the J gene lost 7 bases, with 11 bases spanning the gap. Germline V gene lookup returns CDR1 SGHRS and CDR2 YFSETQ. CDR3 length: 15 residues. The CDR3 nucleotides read TGCGCCAGCAGCTTGGGGCCAGTCCAGAATTCACCCCTCCACTTT. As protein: CASSLGPVQNSPLHF.

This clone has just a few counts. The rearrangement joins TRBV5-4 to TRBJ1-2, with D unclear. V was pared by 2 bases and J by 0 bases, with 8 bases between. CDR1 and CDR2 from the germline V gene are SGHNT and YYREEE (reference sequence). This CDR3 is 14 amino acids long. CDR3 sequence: CASSLGGSNYGYTF. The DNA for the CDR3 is TGTGCCAGCAGCTTAGGCGGGTCTAACTATGGCTACACCTTC.

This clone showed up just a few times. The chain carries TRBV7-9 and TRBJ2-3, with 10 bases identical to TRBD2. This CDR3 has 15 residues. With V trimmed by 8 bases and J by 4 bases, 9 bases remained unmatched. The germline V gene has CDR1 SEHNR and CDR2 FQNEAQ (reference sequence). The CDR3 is CASRLPSGGPDTQYF. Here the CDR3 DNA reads TGTGCCAGCCGACTTCCTAGCGGGGGCCCAGATACGCAGTATTTT. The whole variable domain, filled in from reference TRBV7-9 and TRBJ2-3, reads DTGVSQNPRHKITKRGQNVTFRCDPISEHNRLYWYRQTLGQGPEFLTYFQNEAQLEKSRLLSDRFSAERPKGSFSTLEIQRTEQGDSAMYLCASRLPSGGPDTQYFGPGTRLTVL.

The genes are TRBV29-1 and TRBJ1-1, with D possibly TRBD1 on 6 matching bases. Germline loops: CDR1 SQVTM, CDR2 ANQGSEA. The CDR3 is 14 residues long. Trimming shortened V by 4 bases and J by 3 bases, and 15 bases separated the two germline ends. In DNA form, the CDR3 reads TGCAGCGTTGCTACGGGACACCTGGACACTGAAGCTTTCTTT. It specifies CSVATGHLDTEAFF.

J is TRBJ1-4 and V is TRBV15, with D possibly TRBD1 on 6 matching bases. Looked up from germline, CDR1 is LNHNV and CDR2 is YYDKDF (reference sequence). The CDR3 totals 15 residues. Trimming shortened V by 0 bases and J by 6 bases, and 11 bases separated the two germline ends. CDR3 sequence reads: CATSRDRSGDEKLFF. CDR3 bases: TGTGCCACCAGCAGAGATCGGTCAGGGGATGAAAAACTGTTTTTT.

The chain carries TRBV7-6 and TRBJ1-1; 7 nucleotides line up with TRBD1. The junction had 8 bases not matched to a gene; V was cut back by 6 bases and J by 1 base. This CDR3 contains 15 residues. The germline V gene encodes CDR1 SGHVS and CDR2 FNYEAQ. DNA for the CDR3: TGTGCCAGCAGTTTCGACCGACAGGGGAACACTGAAGCTTTCTTT. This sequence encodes CASSFDRQGNTEAFF. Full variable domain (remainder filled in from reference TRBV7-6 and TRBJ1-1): GAGVSQSPRYKVTKRGQDVALRCDPISGHVSLYWYRQALGQGPEFLTYFNYEAQQDKSGLPNDRFSAERPEGSISTLTIQRTEQRDSAMYRCASSFDRQGNTEAFFGQGTRLTVV.